This TCR beta chain emerged from a study of T cells after yellow fever vaccination (dated by TCRdb to between 2018 and 2021). For the wider study: Libraries from fractions with low cell numbers were prepared with the SMART-Seq v4 Ultra Low Input RNA kit. To follow T-cell clones before and after both primary and booster YFV17D yellow fever vaccination, bulk TCR alpha and beta repertoires underwent longitudinal sequencing. Two healthy male donors, one aged 18 to 30 and one aged 30 to 39 years, made up the cohort. Blood was drawn at multiple timepoints before and after primary and secondary immunization, with bulk PBMC replicates and cell subsets isolated. Findings and caveats that apply to the study as a whole: After the booster, most of the clones that had expanded following primary vaccination were detected again (approximately 95% of CD4 and around 90% of CD8), which suggests that memory was broadly maintained. Compared with the primary T-cell response, the secondary T-cell response was weaker but faster, peaking on day 5 rather than day 15. A small share of clonotypes was detected in both CD4 and CD8 compartments, with the overlap likely arising from convergent recombination. FACS-sorted repertoires could contain abundant contaminating clonotypes from the bulk population, so computational filtering was required. Because the study included only a couple of donors, the extent to which the findings can be generalized is limited.

TCR cDNA was made using 5'RACE template switching, a step that added a universal primer site and unique molecular identifiers. cDNA synthesis was primed from both the TCR alpha and TCR beta constant segments. Libraries were amplified in two PCR steps, with sample barcodes and sequencing adapters added in the second step. Sequencing of libraries was done on Illumina HiSeq 2500 (2x100 bp) or NovaSeq (2x150 bp). In the original analysis: MIGEC was used to demultiplex reads and collapse the reads into UMI consensus sequences, and MiXCR was used for V(D)J alignment. Using edgeR on replicate PBMC samples, clonotypes were called vaccine-responding if FDR was below 0.01 and the log2 fold change was above 5 up to day 15. CD4 or CD8 identity was assigned to each bulk clonotype according to whether the clonotype was present at higher abundance in the sequenced CD4 repertoire or the sequenced CD8 repertoire. TCRdb reworked the public reads: Q25 trimming with fastp, MiXCR clone assembly, productive beta chains retained. Each CDR3 protein appears once, grouped with its most common genes and DNA. TCRdb, not the authors, supplied the V and J calls. Recorded for this sample are 300,000 to 400,000 distinct CDR3 sequences; around 6.5% of them occurred a single time. The top ten clones comprise approximately 16% of the sample.

This clonotype was counted a few times. Its binding antigen is unknown. It has no much larger one-base neighbor in the sample; base qualities were not kept. The sample's treatment or condition, from its label and the paper: live attenuated yellow fever vaccine strain. At every blood-draw timepoint, two biological replicates of bulk PBMCs were collected. A standard Ficoll-Paque protocol was used to isolate PBMCs from peripheral blood. TriZol was used to extract RNA from bulk PBMCs, from CD4 and CD8 fractions, and from dextramer-positive and dextramer-negative fractions. The germline V gene provides CDR1 SGHTA and CDR2 FQGNSA. Between the V and J ends, shortened by 1 base and 5 bases respectively, the junction contains 15 bases. Including the terminal cysteine and phenylalanine, the CDR3 comprises 16 residues. Kept here is only the CDR3 DNA, which spans 48 bases and is read in frame from base 1.

This receptor chain uses TRBV7-2 and TRBJ2-4; TRBD1 is a weak D gene call, 5 bases matching. Sequenced here: PBMCs, sampled 5 days after the yellow fever booster vaccination. The clonotype was recovered from a man aged 30 to 39 who received the YFV17D yellow fever vaccine. The CDR3 sequence is CASSLGRGLVQNIQYF. The DNA sequence is as follows: TGTGCCAGCAGCTTAGGAAGGGGCTTGGTCCAAAACATTCAGTACTTC.